These T cell receptor beta chains were read from a single sample in a study of blood T cells in healthy people across ages. A single record per CDR3 protein comes from TCRdb applying MiXCR to the 5' RACE reads. Counted here are more than 650,000 distinct CDR3 sequences, roughly 20% occurring once; the ten biggest clones make up 22%. Sequencing input: blood. Receptors originate from a man in his sixties or seventies in good health. Each CDR3 is given without its conserved first and last residue. Each record gives: J gene, V gene, CDR3 length, CDR3 protein.

j_gene: TRBJ1-4; v_gene: TRBV28; len: 13; CDR3aa: ASSWGRLVEEKLF
j_gene: TRBJ1-4; v_gene: TRBV27; len: 14; CDR3aa: ASSFNSISTNEKLF
j_gene: -; v_gene: TRBV7-3; len: 12; CDR3aa: ASSQNVGASEQF
j_gene: TRBJ1-2; v_gene: TRBV19; len: 15; CDR3aa: ASRKPGQTNQHYGYT
j_gene: TRBJ2-7; v_gene: TRBV3-1; len: 14; CDR3aa: ASSPLYETDSYEQY
j_gene: TRBJ2-3; v_gene: TRBV20-1; len: 10; CDR3aa: SARVESGTQY
j_gene: TRBJ2-2; v_gene: TRBV6-2/TRBV6-3; len: 13; CDR3aa: ASSYGRVNTGELF
j_gene: TRBJ1-4; v_gene: TRBV6-6; len: 12; CDR3aa: ASSRGGRNEKLF
j_gene: TRBJ1-4; v_gene: TRBV7-2; len: 12; CDR3aa: ASSWRTTNEKLF
j_gene: TRBJ2-1; v_gene: TRBV12-3/TRBV12-4; len: 13; CDR3aa: ASSLPGTSYNEQF
j_gene: TRBJ1-5; v_gene: TRBV19; len: 10; CDR3aa: ASSKTRGPQH
j_gene: -; v_gene: TRBV5-1; len: 11; CDR3aa: ASSSGVRNEQF
j_gene: TRBJ1-1; v_gene: TRBV10-3; len: 13; CDR3aa: AISNVGVLNTEAF
j_gene: TRBJ2-7; v_gene: TRBV9; len: 12; CDR3aa: ASSGDDRVDEQY
j_gene: TRBJ1-3; v_gene: TRBV11-2; len: 11; CDR3aa: ASSLDLRNTIY
j_gene: TRBJ1-3; v_gene: TRBV7-2; len: 11; CDR3aa: ASSYRGRNTIY
j_gene: TRBJ2-6; v_gene: TRBV20-1; len: 11; CDR3aa: SARGSGANGLT
j_gene: TRBJ1-1; v_gene: TRBV2; len: 12; CDR3aa: ASSEVVWNTEAF
j_gene: TRBJ1-5; v_gene: TRBV10-3; len: 12; CDR3aa: AISEGGGDQPQH
j_gene: TRBJ1-1; v_gene: TRBV12-3/TRBV12-4; len: 11; CDR3aa: ASSLQGHTEAF